This T cell receptor (beta chain) was documented in a study of T-cell reconstitution after alpha-beta-depleted transplantation in children. As to this clonotype: The target antigen is unknown.

V was shortened by 5 bases and J by 3 bases, with 4 bases between the two germline ends. The germline V gene has CDR1 KGHSH and CDR2 LQKENI. CDR3 size: 11 residues. Construction of the TCRbeta library involved unique molecular identifiers. One entry per CDR3 protein results from TCRdb running MiXCR on the PCR reads. The data show approximately 1,000,000 distinct CDR3 sequences, 25% to 30% seen once. Whole-study results and caveats: Newly made T cells mostly supplied T-cell counts and diversity one year after transplant.

Sample: PBMCs, mostly from graft donor cells, taken 360 days after TCRalphabeta/CD19-depleted stem cell transplant. This clonotype was sampled from a boy under two years old who had a stem cell transplant for SCID, so the T cells may come from the graft donor. The gene calls are TRBV18 and TRBJ2-5; D is undetermined. CDR3 in amino acids: CASSNKETQYF. The DNA for the CDR3 is TGTGCCAGCTCAAACAAAGAGACCCAGTACTTC. The full variable domain, in which reference TRBV18 and TRBJ2-5 provide the parts outside the CDR3, is NAGVMQNPRHLVRRRGQEARLRCSPMKGHSHVYWYRQLPEEGLKFMVYLQKENIIDESGMPKERFSAEFPKEGPSILRIQQVVRGDSAAYFCASSNKETQYFGPGTRLLVL.